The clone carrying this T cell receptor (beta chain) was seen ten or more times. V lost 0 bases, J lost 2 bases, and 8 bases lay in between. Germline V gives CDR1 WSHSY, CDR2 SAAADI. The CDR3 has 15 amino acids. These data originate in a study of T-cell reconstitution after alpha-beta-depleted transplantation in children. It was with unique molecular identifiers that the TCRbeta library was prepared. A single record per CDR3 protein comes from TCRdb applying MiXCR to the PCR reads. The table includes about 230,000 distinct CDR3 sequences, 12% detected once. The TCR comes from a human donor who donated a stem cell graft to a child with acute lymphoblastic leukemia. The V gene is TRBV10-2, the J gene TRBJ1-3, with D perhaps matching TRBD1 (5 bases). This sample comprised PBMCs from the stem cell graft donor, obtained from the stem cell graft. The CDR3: CASSESSRAGNTIYF. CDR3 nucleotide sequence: TGCGCCAGCAGTGAGTCCTCCAGGGCTGGAAACACCATATATTTT.